Reported below is one TCR beta chain. This sample is part of a study of blood T cell repertoires in COVID-19. The wider study: The United States, Italy and Spain were the sources of the acute and convalescent COVID-19 samples. Sample material is recorded as cDNA or gDNA derived from T cells, B-cell-depleted T cells, or PBMCs.

Authors' methods: Reference gene primer amplification gave nucleated cell count estimates. The method was immunoSEQ multiplex PCR; TCRdb's version includes in-frame clones alone and lacks a portion of them. V and J calls and clone size are given by that table; D and trimming were obtained from the DNA. The sample has 70,000 or so clones, 75% to 90% seen once. Unmatched junction bases numbered 12, after V lost 1 base and J lost 0 bases. The CDR3 contains 21 residues. The receptor was derived from a woman of 80 years or more with active COVID-19. The material sequenced was peripheral blood. The J gene is TRBJ2-5, the V gene TRBV23-1; 15 positions agree with TRBD2. TRBV23-1 carries the ORF label, with uncertain function. Here the CDR3 DNA reads TGCGCCAGCAGTCAATTGGACGAGGGGACTAGCGGGAGGCCAGACCAAGAGACCCAGTACTTC. Its translation: CASSQLDEGTSGRPDQETQYF.